The 32 T cell receptor beta chains given below trace back to one sample, sequenced in a study of graft-versus-host responses after intestinal transplantation. The data were produced by immunoSEQ multiplex PCR, yet TCRdb's version contains in-frame clones alone and is incomplete. The table shows around 100,000 clones, with more than 90% occurring only once. No antigen has been identified for these receptors. Sequencing was performed on unstimulated CD4+ T cells sorted from spleen or lymph node cells, taken before transplant. The receptors were sampled from a human donor who was the organ donor for an intestinal transplant.

This clone was picked up one time. The chain joins TRBV25-1 to TRBJ2-4; 7 bases match TRBD1. The junction had 16 bases not matched to a gene; V was cut back by 3 bases and J by 8 bases. Per germline, CDR1 MGHDK and CDR2 SYGVNS. This CDR3 spans 17 amino acids. CDR3 amino acids: CASSDFDRENWEHIQYF. The CDR3 coding sequence is TGTGCCAGCAGTGATTTCGACAGGGAGAACTGGGAACACATTCAGTACTTC.

The V and J genes are TRBV19 and TRBJ1-6, with D unresolved. Germline CDR1 and CDR2: LNHDA and SQIVND (reference sequence). The CDR3 has 13 amino acids. The V end was cut by 10 bases, the J end by 7 bases, with 14 bases between. CDR3 sequence: CATHDPGNSPLHF. CDR3 coding DNA: TGTGCCACCCACGACCCCGGCAATTCACCCCTCCACTTT.

The rearrangement links TRBV28 to TRBJ2-5, with 10 bases identical to TRBD2. V shed 5 bases, J shed 10 bases, and the junction held 10 bases outside the gene matches. This CDR3 has 14 residues. CDR1 and CDR2 from the germline V gene are MDHEN and SYDVKM. The CDR3 loop reads CASSVGGLALHQYF. The DNA of the CDR3 is TGTGCCAGCAGTGTGGGGGGACTAGCGTTACACCAGTACTTC.

The chain recombines TRBV7-3 with TRBJ1-2, with D possibly matching TRBD1 (5 bases). The CDR3 is 13 residues long. Trimming took off 3 bases at V and 1 base at J, with 6 bases between the two ends. The germline V gene has CDR1 SGHTA and CDR2 FQGTGA. The chain's CDR3 is CASSLDNNYGYTF. The CDR3 DNA reads TGTGCCAGCAGCTTGGACAATAACTATGGCTACACCTTC. Full variable domain (remainder filled in from reference TRBV7-3 and TRBJ1-2): GAGVSQTPSNKVTEKGKYVELRCDPISGHTALYWYRQSLGQGPEFLIYFQGTGAADDSGLPNDRFFAVRPEGSVSTLKIQRTERGDSAVYLCASSLDNNYGYTFGSGTRLTVV.

The chain carries TRBV5-6 and TRBJ2-6; TRBD2 matches 9 bases. The germline V gene encodes CDR1 SGHDT and CDR2 YYEEEE. This CDR3 is 16 amino acids long. Trimming cost V 0 bases and J 4 bases; bases outside gene matches: 2. This chain's CDR3 is CASSLGGGAGANVLTF. CDR3 sequence (DNA): TGTGCCAGCAGCTTGGGCGGGGGGGCCGGGGCCAACGTCCTGACTTTC.

CDR3 residues: CASSPTPPAGGGTDTQYF. CDR3 coding DNA: TGTGCCAGCAGCCCCACTCCCCCGGCGGGAGGGGGTACAGATACGCAGTATTTT. J is TRBJ2-3 and V is TRBV11-2; 9 nucleotides agree with TRBD2. Trimming at V came to 5 bases and at J to 3 bases, leaving 15 bases not matched to a gene. CDR1 and CDR2 (germline): SGHAT, FQNNGV. The CDR3 runs to 18 residues. The whole variable domain, remainder taken from reference TRBV11-2 and TRBJ2-3, is EAGVAQSPRYKIIEKRQSVAFWCNPISGHATLYWYQQILGQGPKLLIQFQNNGVVDDSQLPKDRFSAERLKGVDSTLKIQPAKLEDSAVYLCASSPTPPAGGGTDTQYFGPGTRLTVL.

The V gene is TRBV25-1, the J gene TRBJ1-2; perhaps TRBD1 as D (6 bases). Germline values: CDR1 MGHDK, CDR2 SYGVNS. V gave up 5 bases and J gave up 4 bases, with 11 bases separating them. The length of the CDR3 is 13 residues. CDR3 bases: TGTGCCAGCAGTAGGGACATAGGCTATGGCTACACCTTC. It is translated as CASSRDIGYGYTF.

The DNA for the CDR3 is TGTGCCAGCAGCGTAGGACATCCCACTCCCTACGAGCAGTACTTC. This sequence encodes CASSVGHPTPYEQYF. The chain recombines TRBV7-8 with TRBJ2-7; tentatively, D is TRBD1 (5 bases). CDR1 is SGHVS and CDR2 is FQNEAQ in the germline V gene. The CDR3 extends over 15 amino acids. V lost 5 bases and J lost 2, with 16 bases in between. Together with reference TRBV7-8 and TRBJ2-7, the CDR3 gives the full variable domain: GAGVSQSPRYKVAKRGQDVALRCDPISGHVSLFWYQQALGQGPEFLTYFQNEAQLDKSGLPSDRFFAERPEGSVSTLKIQRTQQEDSAVYLCASSVGHPTPYEQYFGPGTRLTVT.

V and J are TRBV6-1 and TRBJ2-7; 7 positions agree with TRBD2. Germline-derived CDR1 and CDR2 are MNHNS and SASEGT. The length of the CDR3 is 14 residues. Trimming took 7 bases from V and 6 from J; bases not matched to a gene: 12. The CDR3 reads CASTRGSYSPEQYF. DNA for the CDR3: TGTGCCAGCACCCGCGGGAGTTATAGTCCCGAGCAGTACTTC.

Here the CDR3 reads CASSPRQGAGELFF. The CDR3, as DNA: TGTGCCAGCTCACCAAGACAGGGAGCCGGGGAGCTGTTTTTT. The rearrangement uses TRBV18 and TRBJ2-2, with 7 positions matching TRBD1. This CDR3 contains 14 residues. The germline CDR1 and CDR2 sequences are KGHSH and LQKENI. The trim removed 2 bases at V and 6 bases at J, leaving 3 bases unmatched.

The chain joins TRBV29-1 to TRBJ1-3; D unresolved. Trimming stripped 8 bases from V and 1 base from J, with 9 bases between. This CDR3 region has 12 residues. CDR1 SQVTM and CDR2 ANQGSEA come from the germline V gene. Here the CDR3 reads CSIEESGNTIYF. CDR3 bases: TGCAGCATCGAAGAGTCTGGAAACACCATATATTTT.

This clone was observed a single time. The chain recombines TRBV5-1 with TRBJ2-7; no reliable D call. The germline V and J ends were trimmed by 0 bases and 1 base, with 11 bases remaining between them. This CDR3 has 15 amino acids. The germline V gene has CDR1 SGHRS and CDR2 YFSETQ. CDR3 sequence: CASSLAYGVSYEQYF. The CDR3 DNA follows: TGCGCCAGCAGCTTGGCATACGGTGTATCCTACGAGCAGTACTTC.

The V call is TRBV5-1, the J call TRBJ2-7; D not resolved. Trimming removed 0 bases from V and 3 bases from J, with 10 bases in between. The CDR3 extends over 14 amino acids. Germline CDR1 SGHRS, CDR2 YFSETQ. CDR3 nucleotides: TGCGCCAGCAGCTTGGCCGACGCCTTCTACGAGCAGTACTTC. Protein: CASSLADAFYEQYF.

This clone was recorded once. This chain joins TRBV6-5 and TRBJ2-5; the match to TRBD1 covers 7 bases. This CDR3 has 14 residues. The V gene end was trimmed by 6 bases and the J gene end by 3 bases; junction bases not matched to a gene: 7. Germline V gene lookup returns CDR1 MNHEY and CDR2 SVGAGI. The CDR3 DNA reads as TGTGCCAGCAGCCCGACAGGGTGGGAAGAGACCCAGTACTTC. Protein product: CASSPTGWEETQYF.

The chain employs TRBV4-2 and TRBJ2-7; 7 nucleotides agree with TRBD2. V shed 4 bases and J 3 bases; nucleotides not matched to a gene: 6. There are 14 residues in the CDR3. Germline V gene data show CDR1 as LGHNA and CDR2 as YNFKEQ. The CDR3 sequence is CASSPSPGGYEQYF. The DNA for the CDR3 is TGTGCCAGCAGCCCCTCCCCGGGAGGCTACGAGCAGTACTTC.

The rearrangement joins TRBV5-6 to TRBJ2-5; no definite D call. In germline, CDR1 is SGHDT, CDR2 YYEEEE. Trimming removed 0 bases at V and 1 base at J, with 7 bases between. The CDR3 is made up of 14 amino acids. This CDR3 reads CASSLVAVQETQYF. The CDR3 nucleotides read TGTGCCAGCAGCTTGGTGGCAGTCCAAGAGACCCAGTACTTC.

CDR3 amino acids: CSASRGTQYF. Written as DNA, the CDR3 is TGCAGTGCTAGCCGTGGGACCCAGTACTTC. This chain joins TRBV20-1 and TRBJ2-5, with D uncertain. CDR1 and CDR2 (germline): DFQATT, SNEGSKA (reference sequence). Between the trimmed V and J ends, which lost 3 bases and 7 bases, there was a span of 6 bases. The CDR3 is 10 residues long.

The V call is TRBV7-2, the J call TRBJ2-7, with TRBD1 matching over 8 bases. Trimming at V came to 4 bases and at J to 8 bases, leaving 7 bases not matched to a gene. This CDR3 comprises 13 residues. Germline assignment: CDR1 SGHTA and CDR2 FQGNSA. The CDR3 DNA sequence: TGTGCCAGCAGCTCGGACAGGGACTTGAAGCAGTACTTC. This translates into CASSSDRDLKQYF.

This clone was detected once. This rearrangement joins TRBV5-5 to TRBJ2-7, with TRBD2 identical over 7 bases. CDR3 length: 15 residues. The J segment lost 4 bases and the V segment lost 0 bases, leaving 7 bases of the junction unmatched. Per germline, CDR1 SGHKS and CDR2 YYEKEE (reference sequence). CDR3: CASSLGGTMYYEQYF. The CDR3 DNA sequence: TGTGCCAGCAGCTTGGGTGGGACTATGTATTACGAGCAGTACTTC.

The chain employs TRBV6-6 and TRBJ1-2, with TRBD1 as a possible D gene (5 bases). The germline V gene encodes CDR1 MNHNY and CDR2 SVGAGI (reference sequence). V was shortened by 2 bases and J by 4 bases, with 11 bases between the two germline ends. CDR3 length: 14 residues. The CDR3 bases are TGTGCCAGCAGTTACGGGCAGGGAACCTATGGCTACACCTTC. It is translated as CASSYGQGTYGYTF.

The V call is TRBV27, the J call TRBJ1-2; 7 nucleotides match TRBD1. Germline loops: CDR1 MNHEY, CDR2 SMNVEV (reference sequence). The trim removed 5 bases at V and 7 bases at J, leaving 4 bases unmatched. The CDR3 is 12 amino acids. The CDR3 protein is CASSPRQGGYTF. The DNA of the CDR3 is TGTGCCAGCAGTCCGCGACAGGGTGGCTACACCTTC.

The J gene is TRBJ2-7, the V gene TRBV5-5, with D perhaps assigned TRBD1 or TRBD2 (5 bases each). V was trimmed by 7 bases and J by 0 bases, leaving 17 bases between them. CDR1 and CDR2 (germline): SGHKS, YYEKEE (reference sequence). This CDR3 comprises 15 residues. This CDR3 reads CASVLGELSSYEQYF. In nucleotides, the CDR3 is TGTGCCAGCGTATTGGGGGAGTTGAGCTCCTACGAGCAGTACTTC.

The chain combines TRBV4-3 with TRBJ2-1; 10 nucleotides line up with TRBD2. V was clipped by 9 bases and J by 5 bases; unmatched bases: 10. The CDR3 runs to 15 residues. Germline V lookup: CDR1 LGHNA, CDR2 YSLEER. CDR3 sequence: CASGESGRADNEQFF. As DNA, the CDR3 is TGCGCCAGTGGGGAGAGCGGGAGGGCCGACAATGAGCAGTTCTTC.

Turning to this clone: In the same sample, other DNA sequences code for this CDR3. This sequence joins TRBV28 and TRBJ2-3; D not resolved. With 4 bases removed from V and 1 base from J, the gap between germline ends came to 3 bases. The CDR3 runs to 12 residues. Germline V lookup: CDR1 MDHEN, CDR2 SYDVKM. CDR3 residues: CASSSGTDTQYF. The CDR3 DNA is TGTGCCAGCAGTTCGGGCACAGATACGCAGTATTTT.

The J gene is TRBJ2-5, the V gene TRBV6-5, with 12 bases that match TRBD1. Trimming at V came to 6 bases and at J to 4 bases, leaving 6 bases not matched to a gene. The CDR3 spans 15 residues. Germline CDR1 MNHEY, CDR2 SVGAGI. DNA for the CDR3: TGTGCCAGCAGAGGCAGGGACAGGGGGCGAGAGACCCAGTACTTC. It specifies CASRGRDRGRETQYF.

This clone was counted once. The V call is TRBV9, the J call TRBJ2-5; D perhaps matches TRBD1 (6 bases). V was pared by 4 bases and J by 4 bases, with 23 bases between. CDR1 is SGDLS, CDR2 YYNGEE, per germline. The CDR3 sequence is 17 residues long. CDR3 coding DNA: TGTGCCAGCAGCCTCAGCTTAGGGCTCCGAGGGGGAGAGACCCAGTACTTC. Amino acid sequence: CASSLSLGLRGGETQYF. Combining the CDR3 with reference TRBV9 and TRBJ2-5 gives the whole variable domain DSGVTQTPKHLITATGQRVTLRCSPRSGDLSVYWYQQSLDQGLQFLIQYYNGEERAKGNILERFSAQQFPDLHSELNLSSLELGDSALYFCASSLSLGLRGGETQYFGPGTRLLVL.

The chain combines TRBV7-4 with TRBJ2-6; no definite D call. Germline assignment: CDR1 SGHVT and CDR2 SQSDAQ. The CDR3 has 19 residues. V was trimmed by 5 bases and J by 5 bases, leaving 25 bases between them. CDR3 region: CASSRRGSAHKSRANVLTF. CDR3 DNA sequence: TGTGCCAGCAGCCGTAGAGGTTCAGCTCACAAAAGTCGGGCCAACGTCCTGACTTTC.

In regard to this clone: Within the sample, other DNA sequences also encode this same CDR3. This rearrangement joins TRBV6-1 to TRBJ2-7; D may match TRBD1 or TRBD2 (5 bases each). Germline V lookup: CDR1 MNHNS, CDR2 SASEGT. This CDR3 has 15 residues. The germline V and J ends were trimmed by 5 bases and 3 bases, with 17 bases remaining between them. CDR3 sequence reads: CASSKPGQGGYEQYF. In DNA form, the CDR3 reads TGTGCCAGCAGTAAACCGGGGCAGGGTGGCTACGAGCAGTACTTC.

The rearrangement uses TRBV7-3 and TRBJ2-1, with TRBD2 identical over 12 bases. Germline V lookup: CDR1 SGHTA, CDR2 FQGTGA. After removal of 4 bases from V and 2 bases from J, the junction contained 6 bases not matched to a gene. There are 17 residues in the CDR3. In DNA, the CDR3 is TGTGCCAGCAGCTCCGGACTAGCGGGACCGGCCTACAATGAGCAGTTCTTC. This encodes CASSSGLAGPAYNEQFF.

The chain recombines TRBV6-5 with TRBJ2-4; 7 nucleotides align to TRBD1. The CDR3 sequence is 15 residues long. CDR1 MNHEY and CDR2 SVGAGI come from the germline V gene. The V and J ends lost 5 bases and 0 bases, in that order; junction bases with no gene match: 4. DNA for the CDR3: TGTGCCAGCAGTGCTGGGACAGCAGCCAAAAACATTCAGTACTTC. Translating gives CASSAGTAAKNIQYF.

The genes are TRBV30 and TRBJ2-7; D assignment may be TRBD1 or TRBD2 (5 bases each). In germline, CDR1 is GTSNPN, CDR2 SVGIG (reference sequence). Trimming removed 3 bases at V and 2 bases at J, with 17 bases between. CDR3 length equals 15 residues. This CDR3 is CAWSDGTPRPYEQYF. CDR3 nucleotides: TGTGCCTGGAGCGATGGGACGCCTAGACCCTACGAGCAGTACTTC.

The chain has TRBV30 and TRBJ1-5, with 11 positions matching TRBD1. The CDR3 sequence is 16 residues long. J gave up 4 bases and V 3 bases, and 8 bases lay outside the gene matches. Germline assignment: CDR1 GTSNPN and CDR2 SVGIG (reference sequence). The CDR3 bases are TGTGCCTGGAGCCAACCCCGGGACAGGGGGAATCAGCCCCAGCATTTT. The encoded protein is CAWSQPRDRGNQPQHF.